These 25 T cell receptor beta chains were sequenced from one sample in a study of T-cell memory formation after mild COVID-19. A single record per CDR3 protein comes from TCRdb applying MiXCR to the 5' RACE reads. This table holds roughly 610,000 distinct CDR3 sequences, 17% found once. Sequenced: PBMCs or a T cell subset sorted from them (not recorded which). These receptor sequences come from an adult woman who had mild COVID-19 (a few samples of this study predate the infection). Cell type and time point are not known.

V usage is TRBV7-7 and J usage is TRBJ2-4, with 8 nucleotides matching TRBD1. The V and J ends lost 5 bases and 3 bases, in that order; junction bases with no gene match: 12. CDR1 is SSHAT, CDR2 FNYEAQ, per germline (reference sequence). The CDR3 is made up of 17 amino acids. The CDR3 here is CASSPSGQGAHKNIQYF. CDR3 bases: TGTGCCAGCAGCCCGAGTGGGCAGGGGGCACACAAAAACATTCAGTACTTC.

A single count supports this clonotype. This chain uses TRBV4-1 with TRBJ1-1; D ambiguous. The germline V and J ends were trimmed by 0 bases and 4 bases, with 12 bases remaining between them. The CDR3 extends over 15 amino acids. The germline V gene has CDR1 MGHRA and CDR2 YSYEKL. Written as DNA, the CDR3 is TGCGCCAGCAGCCAAGAAGCCTTGGGGAGCACTGAAGCTTTCTTT. It yields the protein CASSQEALGSTEAFF.

The rearrangement uses TRBV3-1 and TRBJ1-1; D remains unclear. CDR1 is LGHDT and CDR2 is YNNKEL in the germline V gene (reference sequence). Trimming left V 1 base short and J 1 base short, with 7 bases between. This CDR3 region has 14 residues. CDR3 residues: CASSQALRNTEAFF. The CDR3 DNA reads TGTGCCAGCAGCCAAGCCCTACGGAACACTGAAGCTTTCTTT.

The J gene is TRBJ2-7, the V gene TRBV12-3 or TRBV12-4; no definite D call. The CDR3 totals 14 residues. Trimming cost V 6 bases and J 0 bases, with 12 bases left between them. The CDR3 loop reads CASSPGPSSYEQYF. CDR3 DNA sequence: TGTGCCAGCAGCCCCGGGCCCAGCTCCTACGAGCAGTACTTC.

In its sample, this clonotype was seen a few times. The rearrangement uses TRBV2 and TRBJ2-1; D may be TRBD2 (6 bases). V was trimmed by 2 bases and J by 10 bases, leaving 18 bases between them. The CDR3 covers 15 residues. Per the germline V gene, CDR1 is SNHLY and CDR2 is FYNNEI. CDR3 nucleotide sequence: TGTGCCAGCAGTGAACTTACAGGCGGAGGGAGGGAGCAGTTCTTC. Amino acids: CASSELTGGGREQFF.

This clonotype was seen a handful of times. V usage is TRBV20-1 and J usage is TRBJ2-3, with 10 positions matching TRBD2. Germline values: CDR1 DFQATT, CDR2 SNEGSKA (reference sequence). The CDR3 loop spans 14 amino acids. The junction had 8 bases not matched to a gene; V was cut back by 6 bases and J by 5 bases. Written as DNA, the CDR3 is TGCAGTGCGACCCTAGCGGGAGCAGGAGATACGCAGTATTTT. Translation: CSATLAGAGDTQYF.

This chain uses TRBV2 with TRBJ2-4; D is possibly TRBD1 or TRBD2 (5 bases each). There are 15 residues in the CDR3. CDR1 is SNHLY and CDR2 is FYNNEI in the germline V gene. V was pared by 6 bases and J by 1 base, with 13 bases between. This CDR3 reads CASRGENYAKNIQYF. CDR3 in DNA: TGTGCCAGCAGGGGGGAGAACTATGCCAAAAACATTCAGTACTTC.

This clonotype was seen at least ten times. The rearrangement joins TRBV5-5 to TRBJ2-1, with 7 positions matching TRBD1. Germline V gene lookup returns CDR1 SGHKS and CDR2 YYEKEE (reference sequence). This CDR3 is built from 16 residues. V lost 2 bases and J lost 4; bases outside the gene matches: 9. CDR3 in DNA: TGTGCCAGCAGCTTTACAGGGGAACCCCCGTACAATGAGCAGTTCTTC. Translated, it gives CASSFTGEPPYNEQFF.

This clonotype was counted ten times or more. The V call is TRBV6-1, the J call TRBJ1-5, with D maybe TRBD1 (5 bases). CDR1 and CDR2 (germline): MNHNS, SASEGT. The CDR3 has 14 amino acids. V was clipped by 8 bases and J by 3 bases, with 14 bases between them. The CDR3 DNA is TGTGCCAGCCTAGGGCAGGGCCCCAATCAGCCCCAGCATTTT. Its protein product is CASLGQGPNQPQHF.

This clonotype was counted a few times. The gene calls are TRBV19 and TRBJ2-7; D gene unclear. CDR1 is LNHDA and CDR2 is SQIVND in the germline V gene (reference sequence). CDR3 size: 13 residues. V dropped 2 bases and J dropped 6 bases, with 11 bases sitting between them. DNA for the CDR3: TGTGCCAGTAGTATAATAACAACGGGCGAGCAGTACTTC. This sequence encodes CASSIITTGEQYF. The whole variable domain, filled in from reference TRBV19 and TRBJ2-7, reads DGGITQSPKYLFRKEGQNVTLSCEQNLNHDAMYWYRQDPGQGLRLIYYSQIVNDFQKGDIAEGYSVSREKKESFPLTVTSAQKNPTAFYLCASSIITTGEQYFGPGTRLTVT.

In its sample, this clonotype was seen a few times. V and J are TRBV20-1 and TRBJ2-2; TRBD1 matches 7 bases. Germline values: CDR1 DFQATT, CDR2 SNEGSKA (reference sequence). The CDR3 extends over 15 amino acids. J lost 0 bases, V lost 6 bases, and 7 bases had no gene match. CDR3 amino acids: CSAERGGSNTGELFF. CDR3 nucleotides: TGCAGTGCAGAACGAGGGGGCTCGAACACCGGGGAGCTGTTTTTT.

This chain links TRBV6-5 with TRBJ2-3; 7 bases are a match to TRBD1. J lost 3 bases, V lost 1 base, and 7 bases had no gene match. Germline CDR1 reads MNHEY; CDR2 reads SVGAGI. This CDR3 region has 16 residues. Here the CDR3 DNA reads TGTGCCAGCAGTTACTTCGAGACAGGGTTAACAGATACGCAGTATTTT. Protein sequence: CASSYFETGLTDTQYF.

In its sample, this clonotype was seen a few times. The rearrangement joins TRBV7-2 to TRBJ2-7, with 8 bases matching TRBD2. Germline CDR1 SGHTA, CDR2 FQGNSA. The V and J ends lost 4 bases and 5 bases, in that order; junction bases with no gene match: 10. This CDR3 is built from 15 residues. CDR3 amino acids: CASSSLAGIGNEQYF. The CDR3 region has the DNA TGTGCCAGCAGCTCCTTAGCGGGAATAGGGAACGAGCAGTACTTC.

The CDR3 nucleotides read TGTGCCAGCAGCTTAATCGGGGACTTGGGGGGCTACAATGAGCAGTTCTTC. It translates to CASSLIGDLGGYNEQFF. The rearrangement uses TRBV7-8 and TRBJ2-1; D is possibly TRBD2 (6 bases). Per the germline V gene, CDR1 is SGHVS and CDR2 is FQNEAQ. The CDR3 consists of 17 residues. V was trimmed by 2 bases and J by 3 bases, leaving 17 bases between them.

Only a few counts were recorded for this clonotype. The V gene is TRBV6-5, the J gene TRBJ1-1; 8 positions match TRBD1. The germline gives CDR1 MNHEY, CDR2 SVGAGI. The CDR3 covers 14 residues. The ends lost 6 bases at V and 1 base at J; junction bases unmatched: 4. The CDR3 nucleotides read TGTGCCAGCAGACAGGGGGTGGCGAACACTGAAGCTTTCTTT. Translating gives CASRQGVANTEAFF.

This chain connects TRBV6-6 to TRBJ2-3; D is unresolved. The V and J ends lost 2 bases and 5 bases respectively, with 8 bases between them. CDR3 size: 13 residues. Germline V gene data show CDR1 as MNHNY and CDR2 as SVGAGI (reference sequence). Here the CDR3 DNA reads TGTGCCAGCAGTTACCCGAACGAAGATACGCAGTATTTT. Translating it yields CASSYPNEDTQYF.

The V gene is TRBV24-1, the J gene TRBJ2-3; D is unresolved. Germline V gene data show CDR1 as KGHDR and CDR2 as SFDVKD. CDR3 length: 13 residues. V lost 5 bases to trimming and J lost 4 bases, with 9 bases between them. The CDR3 DNA reads TGTGCCACCAGTGGGGAACCTCCAGATACGCAGTATTTT. This encodes CATSGEPPDTQYF.

The rearrangement joins TRBV28 to TRBJ2-7; 8 bases are a match to TRBD1. Germline CDR1 is MDHEN and CDR2 is SYDVKM. The ends lost 4 bases at V and 2 bases at J; junction bases unmatched: 10. There are 16 residues in the CDR3. The CDR3 DNA follows: TGTGCCAGCAGTTCTATAGGACAGGGCAGGGCCTACGAGCAGTACTTC. Translated, it gives CASSSIGQGRAYEQYF.

This clonotype was picked up a small number of times. The chain combines TRBV6-6 with TRBJ1-1, with 7 bases that match TRBD1. Germline CDR1 is MNHNY and CDR2 is SVGAGI (reference sequence). Trimming cost V 7 bases and J 6 bases; bases outside gene matches: 17. The CDR3 is made up of 16 amino acids. The CDR3 DNA reads as TGTGCCAGCACCGACAGGGAGTTCCCAAAAGACGCTGAAGCTTTCTTT. Amino acids: CASTDREFPKDAEAFF.

This clonotype has more than one count but fewer than ten. The V call is TRBV11-2, the J call TRBJ1-2; no clear D gene. V was cut by 6 bases and J by 4 bases, with 9 bases left in between. Germline lookup yields CDR1 SGHAT and CDR2 FQNNGV. The CDR3 has 12 amino acids. CDR3 sequence: CASSSESYGYTF. The CDR3 coding sequence is TGTGCCAGCAGTTCGGAATCCTATGGCTACACCTTC.

This clonotype has a handful of counts. The J gene is TRBJ2-7, the V gene TRBV11-2; D perhaps matches TRBD2 (5 bases). CDR1 SGHAT and CDR2 FQNNGV come from the germline V gene. Trimming removed 5 bases at V and 3 bases at J, with 11 bases between. The CDR3 has 13 residues. CDR3 amino acids: CASSVTGIYEQYF. The DNA for the CDR3 is TGTGCCAGCAGCGTGACCGGGATCTACGAGCAGTACTTC.

This clonotype came up many times. The V and J genes are TRBV7-8 and TRBJ2-1, with TRBD2 matching over 8 bases. The CDR3 has 12 amino acids. With V trimmed by 7 bases and J by 10 bases, 6 bases remained unmatched. CDR1 and CDR2 from the germline V gene are SGHVS and FQNEAQ. CDR3 bases: TGTGCCAGCACCCCGGGGGGGGAGGAGCAGTTCTTC. It is translated as CASTPGGEEQFF.

The CDR3 spells CAGDRGHVYEQYF. In DNA form, the CDR3 reads TGTGCCGGAGACAGGGGGCATGTCTACGAGCAGTACTTC. The chain employs TRBV27 and TRBJ2-7, with 10 bases matching TRBD1. V shed 11 bases and J 3 bases; nucleotides not matched to a gene: 7. The CDR3 runs to 13 residues. Germline values: CDR1 MNHEY, CDR2 SMNVEV (reference sequence).

This clonotype has a handful of counts. This chain connects TRBV19 to TRBJ1-1; D possibly corresponds to TRBD1 (5 bases). This CDR3 has 14 amino acids. Trimming left V 3 bases short and J 6 bases short, with 14 bases between. Germline CDR1 LNHDA, CDR2 SQIVND (reference sequence). CDR3 sequence (DNA): TGTGCCAGTAGTATTGGGGCGCCCGGGGCTGAAGCTTTCTTT. Protein: CASSIGAPGAEAFF.

The sample holds a few counts of this clonotype. This sequence joins TRBV3-1 and TRBJ1-1, with TRBD1 matching 8 bases. V was pared by 4 bases and J by 0 bases, with 4 bases of the junction left unmatched. Germline loops: CDR1 LGHDT, CDR2 YNNKEL (reference sequence). The CDR3 length is 15 residues. CDR3 region: CASSPDRGMNTEAFF. CDR3 DNA: TGTGCCAGCAGCCCAGACAGGGGAATGAACACTGAAGCTTTCTTT.